One T cell receptor (beta chain) is described in this entry. Its antigen remains unidentified. The entry originates in a study of T cell responses to AZD1222 COVID-19 vaccine. V was clipped by 1 base and J by 4 bases, with 5 bases between them. The CDR3 covers 11 residues. The germline V gene encodes CDR1 SQVTM and CDR2 ANQGSEA. Produced via immunoSEQ multiplex PCR; TCRdb's table is partial and in-frame only. The sample has 75,000 to 90,000 clones, roughly 90% seen once; the top ten hold less than 35%. Study-level findings and limits: At baseline, just a handful of AZD1222 recipients tested seropositive.

Sequenced material: peripheral blood, taken 28 days after the second AZD1222 dose. The chain uses TRBV29-1 and TRBJ2-7; D uncertain. The sequence derives from an adult who received the AZD1222 COVID-19 vaccine. The CDR3 region is CSVEGGYEQYF. The CDR3 nucleotides are TGCAGCGTTGAAGGGGGTTACGAGCAGTACTTC.